This TCR beta chain was identified during a study of blood T cell repertoires in COVID-19. Study in general: The analysed material was cDNA or gDNA that came from T cells, B-cell-depleted T cells, or PBMCs.

Authors' methods: Reference gene primer amplification yielded estimated nucleated cell counts. Assay: immunoSEQ multiplex PCR; the TCRdb copy retains only in-frame clones and omits some. That table gives V, J and clone size, and the DNA gave D and trimming. The sample has about 170,000 clones; approximately 90% are singletons. Enrollment of patients from Seattle took place during active infection, with longitudinal follow-up. The V gene's germline CDR1 is LGHDT and CDR2 YNNKEL (reference sequence). Trimming pared 0 bases from V and 5 bases from J, leaving 22 bases between. The CDR3 loop spans 18 amino acids.

Sequenced: peripheral blood. This chain links TRBV3-1 (or the pseudogene TRBV3-2) with TRBJ1-2, with D hard to call. This TCR came from a man aged 25 to 40 with COVID-19, enrolled during active disease. CDR3 loop: CASSQDDFGRRQLYGYTF. The CDR3 coding sequence is TGTGCCAGCAGCCAAGATGATTTCGGGAGACGGCAATTGTATGGCTACACCTTC.